These 20 T cell receptor beta chains originate from one sample sequenced in a study of shared clonotypes between healthy human individuals. Assay used: immunoSEQ multiplex PCR; TCRdb lists only in-frame clones, some missing. The sample shows fewer than 600,000 clones, around 77% of them seen only once. The sample taken for sequencing was PBMCs. These receptors all stem from a middle-aged woman in good health. Some clones in this sample may be carry-over from other donors' samples.

The V call is TRBV7-3, the J call TRBJ2-2, with no clear D. The CDR3 is made up of 15 amino acids. Germline values: CDR1 SGHTA, CDR2 FQGTGA. The V and J ends lost 3 bases and 0 bases respectively, with 8 bases between them. The CDR3 spells CASSFGIPNTGELFF. The CDR3 DNA reads TGTGCCAGCAGCTTTGGTATCCCGAACACCGGGGAGCTGTTTTTT.

The gene calls are TRBV5-4 and TRBJ2-5, with D tentatively TRBD1 (5 bases). This CDR3 spans 13 amino acids. V lost 1 base, J lost 4 bases, and 8 bases lay in between. CDR1 SGHNT and CDR2 YYREEE come from the germline V gene (reference sequence). The CDR3 DNA is TGTGCCAGCAGCTTGCAAGGGGCAGAGACCCAGTACTTC. Translation gives CASSLQGAETQYF. The variable domain in full, completed from reference TRBV5-4 and TRBJ2-5, reads ETGVTQSPTHLIKTRGQQVTLRCSSQSGHNTVSWYQQALGQGPQFIFQYYREEENGRGNFPPRFSGLQFPNYSSELNVNALELDDSALYLCASSLQGAETQYFGPGTRLLVL.

The gene calls are TRBV4-1 and TRBJ2-7; 7 bases align to TRBD1. The CDR3 is 14 amino acids. CDR1 MGHRA and CDR2 YSYEKL come from the germline V gene. The V segment lost 2 bases and the J segment 3 bases; nucleotides outside the gene matches: 4. CDR3 protein: CASSQIDRDYEQYF. The CDR3 nucleotides read TGCGCCAGCAGCCAAATCGACAGGGACTACGAGCAGTACTTC.

This clone was picked up many times. V usage is TRBV5-6 and J usage is TRBJ2-7; the match to TRBD1 covers 8 bases. V was clipped by 2 bases and J by 1 base; unmatched bases: 17. Germline-derived CDR1 and CDR2 are SGHDT and YYEEEE. The CDR3 consists of 19 residues. CDR3 region: CASSLAVRTGGLGSYEQYF. As DNA, the CDR3 is TGTGCCAGCAGCTTAGCGGTGAGAACAGGGGGACTGGGGTCCTACGAGCAGTACTTC. The full variable domain, with the rest looked up from reference TRBV5-6 and TRBJ2-7, is DAGVTQSPTHLIKTRGQQVTLRCSPKSGHDTVSWYQQALGQGPQFIFQYYEEEERQRGNFPDRFSGHQFPNYSSELNVNALLLGDSALYLCASSLAVRTGGLGSYEQYFGPGTRLTVT.

The chain links TRBV10-3 to TRBJ2-3, with D unresolved. Trimming pared 2 bases from V and 0 bases from J, leaving 18 bases between. The germline V gene encodes CDR1 ENHRY and CDR2 SYGVKD. This CDR3 region has 18 residues. The CDR3 region is CAISEVRRPYTSTDTQYF. In DNA, the CDR3 is TGTGCCATCAGTGAGGTTCGCAGGCCATATACTAGCACAGATACGCAGTATTTT.

Details on this clone: A read error is likely here: a far larger clone is one base away. No conserved phenylalanine or tryptophan is present at the end of the CDR3, so a read error is the likely explanation. The chain is built from TRBV30 and TRBJ1-3, with D maybe TRBD1 (5 bases). V lost 2 bases and J 7 bases, leaving 6 bases between the germline ends. This CDR3 comprises 11 residues. Germline V gene data show CDR1 as GTSNPN and CDR2 as SVGIG (reference sequence). The chain's CDR3 is CAWSYRNTIYL. CDR3 sequence (DNA): TGTGCCTGGAGTTACAGGAACACCATATATCTT.

This rearrangement joins TRBV5-1 to TRBJ2-2; a possible D gene is TRBD1 (6 bases). The CDR3 spans 14 residues. CDR1 and CDR2 from the germline V gene are SGHRS and YFSETQ. V lost 2 bases to trimming and J lost 3 bases, with 8 bases between them. In nucleotides, the CDR3 is TGCGCCAGCAGCTTCTCAGGGGACACCGGGGAGCTGTTTTTT. Amino acids: CASSFSGDTGELFF.

This clone was counted between two and nine times. This chain uses TRBV2 with TRBJ1-2; the match to TRBD1 covers 10 bases. The germline V gene encodes CDR1 SNHLY and CDR2 FYNNEI. The CDR3 spans 14 residues. Unmatched junction bases numbered 6, after V lost 7 bases and J lost 4 bases. The CDR3 loop reads CASTPGTGVYGYTF. CDR3 coding DNA: TGTGCCAGCACGCCCGGGACAGGGGTCTATGGCTACACCTTC.

This sequence joins TRBV6-4 and TRBJ1-1; possible D gene TRBD1, 5 bases. There are 13 residues in the CDR3. Germline CDR1 is MRHNA and CDR2 is SNTAGT. Between the trimmed V and J ends, which lost 3 bases and 2 bases, there was a span of 7 bases. The CDR3 region is CASSDRDNTEAFF. The DNA of the CDR3 is TGTGCCAGCAGTGATCGGGACAACACTGAAGCTTTCTTT.

The chain uses TRBV11-2 and TRBJ1-5, with no clear D. Germline loops: CDR1 SGHAT, CDR2 FQNNGV. The CDR3 is 13 residues long. Trimming took off 0 bases at V and 7 bases at J, with 7 bases between the two ends. The DNA of the CDR3 is TGTGCCAGCAGCTTAGATTTACGCCAGCCCCAGCATTTT. Translated, it gives CASSLDLRQPQHF.

The rearrangement links TRBV2 to TRBJ2-3; D gene uncertain. Looked up from germline, CDR1 is SNHLY and CDR2 is FYNNEI. CDR3 length: 12 residues. Trimming left V 4 bases short and J 3 bases short, with 5 bases between. CDR3 residues: CASSVGTDTQYF. The DNA for the CDR3 is TGTGCCAGCAGTGTGGGGACAGATACGCAGTATTTT.

The chain joins TRBV15 to TRBJ2-7, with TRBD2 identical over 12 bases. CDR1 and CDR2 from the germline V gene are LNHNV and YYDKDF (reference sequence). This CDR3 has 16 residues. Losses at the gene ends were 1 base for V and 2 bases for J; bases not matched to a gene: 3. The CDR3 DNA follows: TGTGCCACCAGCAGAGCCGGACTAGCGGGGACCTACGAGCAGTACTTC. Protein sequence: CATSRAGLAGTYEQYF. Complete variable domain (other parts from reference TRBV15 and TRBJ2-7): DAMVIQNPRYQVTQFGKPVTLSCSQTLNHNVMYWYQQKSSQAPKLLFHYYDKDFNNEADTPDNFQSRRPNTSFCFLDIRSPGLGDTAMYLCATSRAGLAGTYEQYFGPGTRLTVT.

The V gene is TRBV7-2, the J gene TRBJ2-7; 9 bases agree with TRBD1. Germline V lookup: CDR1 SGHTA, CDR2 FQGNSA. This CDR3 region has 14 residues. Trimming at V came to 5 bases and at J to 6 bases, leaving 8 bases not matched to a gene. The DNA for the CDR3 is TGTGCCAGCAGCCTCAGGACAGGGGACGGCGAGCAGTACTTC. This sequence encodes CASSLRTGDGEQYF.

The chain recombines TRBV5-4 with TRBJ2-5; D not resolved. The germline V and J ends were trimmed by 2 bases and 6 bases, with 14 bases remaining between them. Germline V gene sequence: CDR1 SGHNT, CDR2 YYREEE (reference sequence). CDR3 length: 14 amino acids. The CDR3 nucleotides read TGTGCCAGCAGCTTTGGGCCACTTCAGAAGACCCAGTACTTC. Encoded protein: CASSFGPLQKTQYF.

To note about this clone: A read error is the likely source, as a far larger clone sits one nucleotide away. Other DNA variants within this sample encode the same CDR3. V is TRBV7-9 and J is TRBJ1-5; D unresolved. The CDR3 length is 12 residues. Looked up from germline, CDR1 is SEHNR and CDR2 is FQNEAQ (reference sequence). CDR3 in amino acids: CASSRTDQPQHF. CDR3 DNA sequence: TGCGCCAGCAGCCGGACTGATCAGCCCCAGCATTTT.

This chain joins TRBV6-1 and TRBJ1-2; tentatively, D is TRBD1 (6 bases). V was trimmed by 1 base and J by 4 bases, leaving 16 bases between them. The CDR3 sequence is 16 residues long. Germline lookup yields CDR1 MNHNS and CDR2 SASEGT. CDR3 in amino acids: CASSEVGGAQAYGYTF. CDR3 nucleotide sequence: TGTGCCAGCAGTGAAGTAGGGGGGGCACAGGCCTATGGCTACACCTTC.

V is TRBV19 and J is TRBJ2-6; 9 positions match TRBD1. The CDR3 consists of 16 residues. With V trimmed by 5 bases and J by 3 bases, 5 bases remained unmatched. Germline V CDR1 and CDR2: LNHDA, SQIVND (reference sequence). The chain's CDR3 is CASSPQGAIGANVLTF. Written as DNA, the CDR3 is TGTGCCAGTAGTCCACAGGGGGCAATTGGGGCCAACGTCCTGACTTTC.

The chain is built from TRBV2 and TRBJ2-5; no clear D. Germline-derived CDR1 and CDR2 are SNHLY and FYNNEI. V shed 6 bases and J shed 2 bases, with 10 bases lying between them. The CDR3 totals 13 residues. The CDR3 bases are TGTGCCAGCAGACGGACCGTTCAAGAGACCCAGTACTTC. Translation gives CASRRTVQETQYF.

Concerning this clone: Distinct nucleotide sequences in the sample also encode this CDR3. The chain employs TRBV6-1 and TRBJ2-3; TRBD2 matches 8 bases. CDR1 is MNHNS, CDR2 SASEGT, per germline. This CDR3 region has 16 residues. Trimming cost V 2 bases and J 0 bases; bases outside gene matches: 4. CDR3: CASSEIPGGSTDTQYF. In nucleotides, the CDR3 is TGTGCCAGCAGTGAAATTCCGGGAGGGAGCACAGATACGCAGTATTTT.

This clone has more than one count but fewer than ten. This CDR3 is also generated by other DNA sequences in the sample. The chain employs TRBV15 and TRBJ2-1; 12 nucleotides line up with TRBD2. CDR3 length: 14 residues. Germline CDR1 and CDR2: LNHNV and YYDKDF (reference sequence). The V and J ends lost 6 bases and 7 bases, in that order; junction bases with no gene match: 4. CDR3 bases: TGTGCCACCAGTCTAGCGGGAGGGTCAAATGAGCAGTTCTTC. Residues: CATSLAGGSNEQFF.